The clone carrying this TCR beta chain showed up just a few times. Its target is unknown. This sample stems from a study of Ad26.COV2.S vaccination and SARS-CoV-2 variants. Indicated treatment: approximately 18 received Ad26.COV2.S at low or high dose, single or two shots; 5 received placebo; per-sample allocation not given. All samples were drawn on day 63, counting from the first vaccine or placebo injection. TCRdb keeps only in-frame clones here, not all; method: immunoSEQ multiplex PCR. The table includes around 450,000 clones, 75% to 90% detected once. Study-level points and caveats: People given the vaccine had a wider spike-specific TCR breadth than placebo recipients did. Vaccinees reportedly had broad spike-specific CD8+ and CD4+ T cell responses.

Sequenced here: peripheral blood, sampled in a trial of Ad26.COV2.S vaccine versus placebo. The clonotype was recovered from a person between 18 and 59 years old who received the Ad26.COV2.S COVID-19 vaccine or a placebo.

CDR3: CASSPGTQNEQFF. As DNA, the CDR3 is TGCGCCAGCAGCCCCGGGACTCAGAATGAGCAGTTCTTC. V and J are TRBV5-1 and TRBJ2-1, with D perhaps matching TRBD2 (6 bases). The V gene lost 4 bases and the J gene lost 7 bases, with 12 bases spanning the gap. The CDR3 spans 13 residues. Germline lookup yields CDR1 SGHRS and CDR2 YFSETQ.